This is a list of T cell receptor beta chains from one sample in a study of T cell repertoires in cytomegalovirus infection. Their specific antigens are unknown. TCRdb itself ran the reads through MiXCR, one entry per CDR3 protein. The repertoire holds around 100,000 distinct CDR3 sequences, with around 10% as singletons. The sequencing sample was made of PBMCs, sequenced either directly or after in vitro stimulation (not recorded which). Receptor source: a human donor in good health (CMV status not recorded). Some clones in this sample may be carry-over from other donors' samples. Both conserved end residues are part of each CDR3. A D gene is named only where the DNA matches it firmly. A clone size is listed for some rows: how often the clone was seen (once, few, many), or a class if it is expanded.

DNA: TGTGCCAGCAGTTCACTTAGCGATTCTTACAATGAGCAGTTCTTC
CDR3: CASSSLSDSYNEQFF
D: -
size: -
J: TRBJ2-1
length: 15
V: TRBV28

DNA: TGCGCCAGCAGCCAAGCCCCTCCGGCGGAGCGCTCCTACAATGAGCAGTTCTTC
CDR3: CASSQAPPAERSYNEQFF
D: -
size: few
J: TRBJ2-1
length: 18
V: TRBV4-1

DNA: TGTGCCAGCCGGACGCTGACGGGAAAACTGTTTTTT
CDR3: CASRTLTGKLFF
D: -
size: few
J: TRBJ1-4
length: 12
V: TRBV6-2/TRBV6-3

DNA: TGCAGTGCTAGGCATCCTAGCGGCCTGGAGCAGTACTTC
CDR3: CSARHPSGLEQYF
D: TRBD2
size: many
J: TRBJ2-7
length: 13
V: TRBV20-1

DNA: TGTGCCGCCCTCCCTCCGAGCATGGGAGAAAATCAGCCCCAGCATTTT
CDR3: CAALPPSMGENQPQHF
D: -
size: many
J: TRBJ1-5
length: 16
V: TRBV28

DNA: TGTGCCAGCAGTTTTGCGCTCCCTATTAGCAATCAGCCCCAGCATTTT
CDR3: CASSFALPISNQPQHF
D: -
size: many
J: TRBJ1-5
length: 16
V: TRBV27

DNA: TGTGCCATCCGGGGGACTAGCGGGAGCTCCTACAATGAGCAGTTCTTC
CDR3: CAIRGTSGSSYNEQFF
D: TRBD2
size: -
J: TRBJ2-1
length: 16
V: TRBV10-3

DNA: TGTGCCAGCAGTTTAAGGCCAGCCGACGACAAAAACATTCAGTACTTC
CDR3: CASSLRPADDKNIQYF
D: -
size: many
J: TRBJ2-4
length: 16
V: TRBV12-3/TRBV12-4

DNA: TGTGCCAGCAGCCGACAGTTCCAAGAGACCCAGTACTTC
CDR3: CASSRQFQETQYF
D: -
size: many
J: TRBJ2-5
length: 13
V: TRBV7-6

DNA: TGTGCCAGCAGCTTAGGGGGACTAGCGGGAGAGACCGGGGAGCTGTTTTTT
CDR3: CASSLGGLAGETGELFF
D: TRBD2
size: many
J: TRBJ2-2
length: 17
V: TRBV7-6

DNA: TGTGCCAGCAGTTCCCTCCCGGGGGGATGGCAGTTCTTC
CDR3: CASSSLPGGWQFF
D: TRBD2
size: few
J: TRBJ2-1
length: 13
V: TRBV28

DNA: TGTGCCAGCAGGATAACAGGGGCGTATAGCAATCAGCCCCAGCATTTT
CDR3: CASRITGAYSNQPQHF
D: TRBD1
size: few
J: TRBJ1-5
length: 16
V: TRBV28

DNA: TGTGCTAGTGGTTTGGGACAGGGAAAAGGGGAGCCCCAGCATTTT
CDR3: CASGLGQGKGEPQHF
D: TRBD1
size: few
J: TRBJ1-5
length: 15
V: TRBV12-5

DNA: TGTGCCAGCAGGGTGGACAGGGCGAACACCGGGGAGCTGTTTTTT
CDR3: CASRVDRANTGELFF
D: TRBD1
size: many
J: TRBJ2-2
length: 15
V: TRBV6-1

DNA: TGTGCCAGCAGTCCCACTCGGGGGCGTTATGGCTACACCTTC
CDR3: CASSPTRGRYGYTF
D: -
size: many
J: TRBJ1-2
length: 14
V: TRBV27

DNA: TGCGCCAGCAGCCAAGGCGGCAGGACAGCGAATGAGCAGTTCTTC
CDR3: CASSQGGRTANEQFF
D: -
size: few
J: TRBJ2-1
length: 15
V: TRBV4-1

DNA: TGTGCCAGCAGCTCGGACAGCCTCTATGGCTACACCTTC
CDR3: CASSSDSLYGYTF
D: -
size: many
J: TRBJ1-2
length: 13
V: TRBV7-9

DNA: TGTGCCAGCAGTTTGACAGCAATCAATTCACCCCTCCACTTT
CDR3: CASSLTAINSPLHF
D: -
size: few
J: TRBJ1-6
length: 14
V: TRBV27

DNA: TGTGCCAGCAGTTTCCGGACTAGTACCCACGAGCAGTACTTC
CDR3: CASSFRTSTHEQYF
D: TRBD2
size: few
J: TRBJ2-7
length: 14
V: TRBV28

DNA: TGCGCCAGCAGCCCGGTACAGGGGGACACTGAAGCTTTCTTT
CDR3: CASSPVQGDTEAFF
D: TRBD1
size: -
J: TRBJ1-1
length: 14
V: TRBV4-1

DNA: TGTGCCAGTAGTCTCCTCGGCGGCCAAGAGACCCAGTACTTC
CDR3: CASSLLGGQETQYF
D: -
size: many
J: TRBJ2-5
length: 14
V: TRBV19

DNA: TGTGCCAGCAGCCCGACAGGGGGCCAGAACACTGAAGCTTTCTTT
CDR3: CASSPTGGQNTEAFF
D: TRBD1
size: few
J: TRBJ1-1
length: 15
V: TRBV2

DNA: TGTGCCAGCAGTTTAAGATTGGGCGTGGAGTTCTTC
CDR3: CASSLRLGVEFF
D: -
size: many
J: TRBJ2-1
length: 12
V: TRBV12-3/TRBV12-4

DNA: TGTGCCAGCAGCCCTCGACGGGCCAATCAGCCCCAGCATTTT
CDR3: CASSPRRANQPQHF
D: -
size: many
J: TRBJ1-5
length: 14
V: TRBV7-2

DNA: TGTGCCAGCAGCTTGGCCGGGCGCGGGAGGGGGTACAATGAGCAGTTCTTC
CDR3: CASSLAGRGRGYNEQFF
D: TRBD2
size: few
J: TRBJ2-1
length: 17
V: TRBV5-4

DNA: TGTGCCAGCAGCTTACCAGGGACCACAGAGACCCAGTACTTC
CDR3: CASSLPGTTETQYF
D: -
size: many
J: TRBJ2-5
length: 14
V: TRBV7-3

DNA: TGTGCCAGCAGTAATACCGGGACAGGGACGACAGATACGCAGTATTTT
CDR3: CASSNTGTGTTDTQYF
D: TRBD1
size: few
J: TRBJ2-3
length: 16
V: TRBV7-9

DNA: TGTGCCAGCAGCACCGGGACCGATTCCTACAATGAGCAGTTCTTC
CDR3: CASSTGTDSYNEQFF
D: -
size: few
J: TRBJ2-1
length: 15
V: TRBV7-3

DNA: TGTGCCAGCAGCCCCGAGGACGGTGCGGGAGGCGATGAGCAGTTCTTC
CDR3: CASSPEDGAGGDEQFF
D: TRBD2
size: -
J: TRBJ2-1
length: 16
V: TRBV4-2

DNA: TGTGCCAGCAGCGTAGCGGGCCATTCCACCGGGGAGCTGTTTTTT
CDR3: CASSVAGHSTGELFF
D: -
size: many
J: TRBJ2-2
length: 15
V: TRBV9

DNA: TGTGCCAGCAGTAATAGCGGCTATGAGCAGTTCTTC
CDR3: CASSNSGYEQFF
D: -
size: many
J: TRBJ2-1
length: 12
V: TRBV6-2/TRBV6-3

DNA: TGTGCCAGTAGTAAAGCAACAGATACGCAGTATTTT
CDR3: CASSKATDTQYF
D: -
size: few
J: TRBJ2-3
length: 12
V: TRBV19

DNA: TGTGCCAGCAGCCGAAACAATGAGCAGTTCTTC
CDR3: CASSRNNEQFF
D: -
size: -
J: TRBJ2-1
length: 11
V: TRBV14

DNA: TGTGCCAGTAGTACCGAAGCGGGTCTCAGCCACGAGCAGTACTTC
CDR3: CASSTEAGLSHEQYF
D: -
size: -
J: TRBJ2-7
length: 15
V: TRBV19

DNA: TGTGCCAGCAGCTTAGGACAGGGGGCTCTGAACACTGAAGCTTTCTTT
CDR3: CASSLGQGALNTEAFF
D: TRBD1
size: many
J: TRBJ1-1
length: 16
V: TRBV7-2

DNA: TGTGCCAGCAGTTTAGAGTTTCGGAGGGGGACTAGCGGGAGGGAGAGGGGCAATGAGCAGTTCTTC
CDR3: CASSLEFRRGTSGRERGNEQFF
D: TRBD2
size: many
J: TRBJ2-1
length: 22
V: TRBV12-3/TRBV12-4

DNA: TGCGCCAGCAGTCAATCTATCGGGACTAGCGAAAGTTTAGGGCCTAGAAGCACAGATACGCAGTATTTT
CDR3: CASSQSIGTSESLGPRSTDTQYF
D: TRBD2
size: many
J: TRBJ2-3
length: 23
V: TRBV23-1

DNA: TGTGCCAGTAGTATCAGTAGCAATCAGCCCCAGCATTTT
CDR3: CASSISSNQPQHF
D: -
size: few
J: TRBJ1-5
length: 13
V: TRBV19

DNA: TGTGCCAGCAGCCAGACACGGGACCTAGGGGGACCCCTCCACTTT
CDR3: CASSQTRDLGGPLHF
D: -
size: few
J: TRBJ1-6
length: 15
V: TRBV4-2

DNA: TGTGCCACCAGGGGGCCAATCGCAGATACGCAGTATTTT
CDR3: CATRGPIADTQYF
D: -
size: -
J: TRBJ2-3
length: 13
V: TRBV24-1

DNA: TGTGCCAGCAGTTACTCGTCAGGGAGAATGGATACGCAGTATTTT
CDR3: CASSYSSGRMDTQYF
D: -
size: many
J: TRBJ2-3
length: 15
V: TRBV6-2/TRBV6-3

DNA: TGTGCCAGCAGCCGGGGAACGGCGGCGCCTAGCTCTGGAAACACCATATATTTT
CDR3: CASSRGTAAPSSGNTIYF
D: -
size: -
J: TRBJ1-3
length: 18
V: TRBV5-4

DNA: TGTGCCAGCAGCCACCCAGGGGACTACTCCTACGAGCAGTACTTC
CDR3: CASSHPGDYSYEQYF
D: -
size: -
J: TRBJ2-7
length: 15
V: TRBV7-4

DNA: TGTGCCAGCAGTTTATGGGCGGGAGGGGGGGCAGATACGCAGTATTTT
CDR3: CASSLWAGGGADTQYF
D: TRBD2
size: many
J: TRBJ2-3
length: 16
V: TRBV27

DNA: TGTGCCAGCAGCTCAGCCGGCCAGCAGTTGAACACTGAAGCTTTCTTT
CDR3: CASSSAGQQLNTEAFF
D: -
size: few
J: TRBJ1-1
length: 16
V: TRBV7-9

DNA: TGTGCCAGCAGCTTAAGGGACAAGGGTTGGTTTAGCACAGATACGCAGTATTTT
CDR3: CASSLRDKGWFSTDTQYF
D: -
size: many
J: TRBJ2-3
length: 18
V: TRBV7-2

DNA: TGTGCCAGCAGGGACGGCCCTTACGAGCAGTACTTC
CDR3: CASRDGPYEQYF
D: -
size: few
J: TRBJ2-7
length: 12
V: TRBV7-9

DNA: TGTGCCAGCAGTTACGGTTGGAAAAACATTCAGTACTTC
CDR3: CASSYGWKNIQYF
D: -
size: once
J: TRBJ2-4
length: 13
V: TRBV6-2/TRBV6-3